This T cell receptor beta chain was obtained from a study of tissue T cells after allogeneic stem cell transplantation. Indicated time point: mouse harvest day 14 after allogeneic transplant. The graft held 10^6 splenic CD5+ T cells and 10^7 T-cell-depleted bone marrow cells. Concerning this clone: Germline and genes here are mouse.

Sequencing used immunoSEQ multiplex PCR; TCRdb keeps in-frame clones, though not all of them. The sample shows several thousand clones, approximately 40% of them seen only once. What was sequenced was gut tissue. The source is a female BALB/c mouse given C57BL/6 T cells with graft-versus-host disease after an allogeneic hematopoietic cell transplant.

The CDR3 is CASSGTGGAPSQNTLYF. The sequenced CDR3 bases are TGTGCAAGCAGCGGGACTGGGGGGGCGCCTAGTCAAAACACCTTGTAC. V and J are TRBV16 and TRBJ2-4; 14 positions agree with TRBD2. The CDR3 end falls 1 residue outside the read, so it is completed with the germline J gene. The length of the CDR3 is 17 residues. Unmatched junction bases numbered 4, after V lost 5 bases and J lost 0 bases. In germline, CDR1 is SGHSA, CDR2 FRNQAP.